Listed below are T cell receptor beta chains from one sample, sequenced in a study of blood T cell repertoires in COVID-19. Profiled with immunoSEQ multiplex PCR; TCRdb holds only in-frame clones, not every one. The repertoire holds approximately 180,000 clones, approximately 90% seen once, with approximately 4% in the top ten. The sample taken for sequencing was peripheral blood. These receptors all come from a human donor in a cohort sampled during active COVID-19. Each CDR3 is given with its conserved first and last residue. D genes are given only for firm matches. Expanded clones are given a class, and other clones once, few, many or no size at all.

TRBJ2-7 TRBV14 TRBD2 12 NA CASSPGLYEQYF TGTGCCAGCAGCCCGGGACTATACGAGCAGTACTTC
TRBJ1-2 TRBV29-1 NA 13 NA CSVLGGMNYGYTF TGCAGCGTTTTGGGGGGGATGAACTATGGCTACACCTTC
TRBJ1-2 TRBV27 TRBD1 17 once CASSYSDRGQWWHGYTF TGTGCCAGCAGTTACTCGGACAGGGGGCAATGGTGGCATGGCTACACCTTC
TRBJ2-6 TRBV30 TRBD1 16 NA CAWSVQGAWGANVLTF TGTGCCTGGAGTGTACAGGGGGCTTGGGGGGCCAACGTCCTGACTTTC
TRBJ2-7 TRBV20-1 TRBD2 16 NA CSASAPLLGTRGEQYF TGCAGTGCTAGTGCTCCCCTCCTCGGGACTAGGGGCGAGCAGTACTTC
TRBJ1-3 TRBV7-9 TRBD1 16 NA CASSLRTGNSGNTIYF TGTGCCAGCAGCCTCCGGACAGGGAACTCTGGAAACACCATATATTTT
TRBJ2-1 TRBV24-1 NA 17 NA CATSDFWGRERSNEQFF TGTGCCACCAGTGATTTTTGGGGGCGCGAACGAAGCAATGAGCAGTTCTTC
TRBJ1-2 TRBV2 TRBD1 18 NA CASSEALGQVKGNGGYTF TGTGCCAGCAGTGAAGCGCTTGGACAGGTGAAAGGGAATGGTGGCTACACCTTC
TRBJ2-1 TRBV19 TRBD2 16 NA CASSIDWTSGIDEQFF TGTGCCAGTAGTATAGATTGGACTAGCGGGATCGATGAGCAGTTCTTC
TRBJ2-2 TRBV4-1 TRBD1 17 NA CASSRNPGQGDTGELFF TGCGCCAGCAGCCGGAACCCGGGACAGGGAGACACCGGGGAGCTGTTTTTT
TRBJ1-2 TRBV27 NA 13 NA CASKTNTGSGYTF TGTGCCAGCAAAACCAACACAGGAAGTGGCTACACCTTC
TRBJ2-7 TRBV9 TRBD1 17 NA CASSVDSGGTGGDEQYF TGTGCCAGCAGCGTAGATTCTGGTGGGACAGGGGGTGACGAGCAGTACTTC
TRBJ1-1 TRBV18 NA 12 NA CASSQAGAEAFF TGTGCCAGCTCACAGGCGGGGGCAGAAGCTTTCTTT
TRBJ2-2 TRBV7-9 TRBD2 15 NA CASSQGLASTGELFF TGTGCCAGCAGCCAGGGACTAGCGTCCACCGGGGAGCTGTTTTTT
TRBJ2-2 TRBV5-1 TRBD1 16 NA CASSLGTGPNTGELFF TGCGCCAGCAGCTTGGGGACAGGGCCGAACACCGGGGAGCTGTTTTTT
TRBJ1-2 TRBV5-6 NA 15 NA CASSRPKGRVMEDTF TGTGCCAGCAGCCGACCCAAGGGAAGAGTTATGGAGGACACCTTC
TRBJ1-2 TRBV7-2 TRBD1 16 NA CASSLAEGAPSYGYTF TGTGCCAGCAGCTTAGCAGAGGGGGCGCCTAGCTATGGCTACACCTTC
TRBJ1-6 TRBV6-5 NA 16 NA CASSYTRTSYNSPLHF TGTGCCAGCAGTTACACCCGGACAAGTTATAATTCACCCCTCCACTTT
TRBJ2-7 TRBV10-1 TRBD1 15 NA CASSDGDRGGYEQYF TGCGCCAGCAGTGATGGCGACAGGGGCGGCTACGAGCAGTACTTC
TRBJ2-3 TRBV6-2/TRBV6-3 TRBD1 15 NA CASSTKRGLADTQYF TGTGCCAGCAGTACGAAAAGGGGGCTCGCAGATACGCAGTATTTT
TRBJ2-1 TRBV6-5 TRBD1 14 NA CASRVQGADNEQFF TGTGCCAGCAGGGTTCAGGGGGCGGACAATGAGCAGTTCTTC
TRBJ2-5 TRBV19 TRBD2 15 NA CASSIREGSQETQYF TGTGCCAGTAGTATCAGGGAGGGAAGCCAAGAGACCCAGTACTTC
TRBJ2-3 TRBV19 TRBD1 13 NA CATRDRVTDTQYF TGTGCCACACGGGACAGGGTTACAGATACGCAGTATTTT
TRBJ1-3 TRBV7-9 NA 16 NA CASSQQGFRVGNTIYF TGTGCCAGCAGCCAACAGGGATTTCGAGTGGGAAACACCATATATTTT
TRBJ1-2 TRBV18 TRBD1 15 NA CASSLGQGANYGYTF TGTGCCAGCTCACTTGGACAGGGTGCTAACTATGGCTACACCTTC
TRBJ2-1 TRBV27 TRBD2 14 NA CASSLIAGGNEQFF TGTGCCAGCAGTTTAATAGCGGGGGGGAATGAGCAGTTCTTC
TRBJ1-3 TRBV28 TRBD1 16 NA CASSLGGQGPGNTIYF TGTGCCAGCAGTTTAGGGGGACAGGGTCCCGGAAACACCATATATTTT
TRBJ2-7 TRBV5-4 TRBD2 17 NA CASSLLGAGDRAYEQYF TGTGCCAGCAGCCTTTTAGGGGCGGGAGATCGGGCCTACGAGCAGTACTTC
TRBJ2-7 TRBV3-1/TRBV3-2 TRBD1 18 NA CASSQVSLTGTGSYEQYF TGTGCCAGCAGCCAAGTAAGCTTAACCGGGACAGGGTCTTACGAGCAGTACTTC
TRBJ1-5 TRBV7-2 NA 13 NA CASSFGPGTPQHF NA
TRBJ2-3 TRBV5-8 NA 16 NA CASSHGTRGSADTQYF TGTGCCAGCAGCCATGGGACCCGGGGGTCAGCAGATACGCAGTATTTT
TRBJ1-2 TRBV5-1 TRBD1 15 NA CASSPREDRAYGYTF TGCGCCAGCAGCCCGCGTGAGGACAGGGCCTATGGCTACACCTTC
TRBJ1-4 TRBV6-5 TRBD1 12 NA CASRDRGEKLFF TGTGCCAGCCGGGACAGGGGTGAAAAACTGTTTTTT
TRBJ2-1 TRBV11-3 TRBD2 13 NA CASSFTSVGEQFF TGTGCCAGCAGCTTTACTAGCGTAGGTGAGCAGTTCTTC
TRBJ2-7 TRBV15 NA 13 NA CATSRNTPYEQYF TGTGCCACCAGCAGAAATACACCCTACGAGCAGTACTTC
TRBJ2-1 TRBV12-3/TRBV12-4 NA 13 NA CATNSLGNNEQFF TGTGCCACAAACAGTCTGGGTAACAATGAGCAGTTCTTC
TRBJ2-5 TRBV9 TRBD1 14 NA CASSGDRGIETQYF TGTGCCAGCAGCGGGGACAGGGGTATTGAGACCCAGTACTTC
TRBJ1-5 TRBV3-1/TRBV3-2 TRBD1 17 NA CASSPSQGAGGNQPQHF TGTGCCAGCAGCCCCAGCCAGGGGGCTGGTGGCAATCAGCCCCAGCATTTT
TRBJ2-3 TRBV11-2 NA 15 NA CASTPIGSSTDTQYF TGTGCCAGCACCCCGATCGGGAGTAGCACAGATACGCAGTATTTT
TRBJ1-6 TRBV4-3 NA 13 NA CASSQDRGTPLHF TGCGCCAGCAGCCAAGATAGAGGGACACCCCTCCACTTT
TRBJ2-1 TRBV6-1 TRBD2 16 once CASSESGGGSYNEQFF TGTGCCAGCAGTGAATCGGGGGGAGGCTCCTACAATGAGCAGTTCTTC
TRBJ2-3 TRBV10-3 TRBD2 13 NA CAIHRGGADTQYF TGTGCCATCCATCGGGGGGGTGCAGATACGCAGTATTTT
TRBJ1-5 TRBV6-1 TRBD1 14 NA CASSEATGGQPQHF TGTGCCAGCAGTGAAGCGACAGGGGGACAGCCCCAGCATTTT
TRBJ2-7 TRBV21-1 NA 15 NA CASSSFSGGPYEQYF TGTGCCAGCAGCAGCTTTAGCGGGGGGCCCTACGAGCAGTACTTC
TRBJ1-1 TRBV9 NA 14 NA CASTKNQFNTEAFF TGTGCCAGCACTAAGAACCAATTTAACACTGAAGCTTTCTTT
TRBJ2-1 TRBV4-1 TRBD2 15 NA CASSQQLAGYNEQFF TGCGCCAGCAGCCAACAACTAGCGGGATACAATGAGCAGTTCTTC
TRBJ2-7 TRBV27 TRBD2 15 NA CASSFSGGIAYEQYF TGTGCCAGCAGTTTTTCGGGAGGGATCGCCTACGAGCAGTACTTC
TRBJ2-5 TRBV30 NA 14 NA CAWSQGVYQETQYF TGTGCCTGGAGTCAAGGGGTGTACCAAGAGACCCAGTACTTC
TRBJ1-4 TRBV5-1 TRBD1 14 NA CASSLGQGGEKLFF TGCGCCAGCAGCTTGGGACAGGGAGGTGAAAAACTGTTTTTT
TRBJ2-7 TRBV7-2 NA 17 NA CASQRVVSPGGIYEQYF TGTGCCAGCCAGAGGGTGGTCTCCCCCGGCGGCATCTACGAGCAGTACTTC
TRBJ2-7 TRBV4-2 TRBD2 15 once CASSRSTSANYEQYF TGTGCCAGCAGCCGGTCGACTAGCGCGAACTACGAGCAGTACTTC
TRBJ2-1 TRBV12-3/TRBV12-4 NA 12 once CASGRTYNEQFF TGTGCCAGCGGTAGAACCTACAATGAGCAGTTCTTC
TRBJ2-3 TRBV2 TRBD2 15 once CASTLLAGRTDTQYF TGTGCCAGCACACTGCTAGCGGGACGCACAGATACGCAGTATTTT
TRBJ2-6 TRBV7-9 NA 16 NA CASSSLARSGANVLTF TGTGCCAGCAGCTCATTAGCGCGCTCTGGGGCCAACGTCCTGACTTTC
TRBJ1-2 TRBV11-2 TRBD1 14 NA CASSLDGTGGGYTF TGTGCCAGCAGCTTAGATGGGACAGGTGGTGGCTACACCTTC